The clone carrying this TCR beta chain appeared a single time. This sample is part of a study of T cell responses to AZD1222 COVID-19 vaccine. Per the germline V gene, CDR1 is SGHRS and CDR2 is YFSETQ. Trimming pared 6 bases from V and 0 bases from J, leaving 10 bases between. The CDR3 has 13 amino acids. Measured with immunoSEQ multiplex PCR; TCRdb has only the in-frame clones, and not every one. The sample lists about 160,000 clones, around nine tenths occurring once. V usage is TRBV5-1 and J usage is TRBJ2-7; D remains ambiguous. Specimen: peripheral blood, collected on day 0 of AZD1222 vaccination. The sequence derives from an adult in good health. The CDR3 region is CASTEPSSYEQYF. As DNA, the CDR3 is TGCGCCAGCACGGAACCGAGCTCCTACGAGCAGTACTTC.